This T cell receptor beta chain was sequenced in a study of regulatory T cells in long-lasting Graves disease. Researchers made TCR beta libraries by using iRepertoire HTBI primers and running Arm-PCR on CDR3 regions. One entry per CDR3 protein results from TCRdb running MiXCR on the multiplex PCR reads. Among under 800,000 distinct CDR3 sequences listed, about 15% were seen once. Ten or more counts support this clonotype. What it binds is not known. General study results and limits: Persistent disease preferred TRBV28, TRBJ1-2 and TRBJ2-5; new disease, TRBV20-1 and TRBJ2-1.

The CDR3 loop spans 15 amino acids. Germline V gives CDR1 MDHEN, CDR2 SYDVKM. The V end lost 4 bases, the J end lost 4 bases, and 15 bases lay between the germline ends. Specified time point: newly diagnosed GD, antithyroid drugs for less than 3 months. From RNA extracted from PBMCs, the TCR library was made. These same data were also listed under a study on T cells in Graves' hyperthyroidism and ophthalmopathy. From that report: Graves' hyperthyroidism without ophthalmopathy progression within 18 months was termed stable. Within blood appeared most thyroid clonotypes that had expanded above 0.001.

Here the sequenced sample was peripheral blood mononuclear cells (PBMCs), taken at new diagnosis, from a patient treated with antithyroid drugs. J is TRBJ2-3 and V is TRBV28, with D possibly TRBD2 on 6 matching bases. The origin of this receptor is a woman aged 30 to 39 with Graves disease. DNA of the CDR3: TGTGCCAGCAGTTCGGTTACGGGAGTGGCAGATACGCAGTATTTT. This translates into CASSSVTGVADTQYF.